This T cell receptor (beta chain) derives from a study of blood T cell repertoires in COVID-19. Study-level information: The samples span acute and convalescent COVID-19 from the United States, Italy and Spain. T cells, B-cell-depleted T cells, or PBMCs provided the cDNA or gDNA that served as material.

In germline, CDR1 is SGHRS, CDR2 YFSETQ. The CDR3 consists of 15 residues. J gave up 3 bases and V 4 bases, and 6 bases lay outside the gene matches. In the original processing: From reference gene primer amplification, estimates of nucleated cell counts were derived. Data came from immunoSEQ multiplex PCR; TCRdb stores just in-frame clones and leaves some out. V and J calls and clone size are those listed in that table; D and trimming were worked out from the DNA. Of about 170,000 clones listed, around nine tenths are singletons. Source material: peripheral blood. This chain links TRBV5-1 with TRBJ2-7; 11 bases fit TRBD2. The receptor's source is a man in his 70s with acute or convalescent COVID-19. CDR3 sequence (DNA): TGCGCCAGCAGCACGGGGACTAGCGGTCTCTACGAGCAGTACTTC. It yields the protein CASSTGTSGLYEQYF.